The 25 T cell receptor beta chains below were found in one sample sequenced in a study of cytomegalovirus exposure and HLA in healthy donors. The PCR contained 60 Vbeta and 13 Jbeta primers. TCRdb's table, derived via immunoSEQ multiplex PCR, lists solely in-frame clones and lacks some. This sample yields 97,000 or so clones, of which over 65% are seen a single time; 2% to 3% belongs to the top ten. Sequencing input: PBMCs. Source of these receptors: a man in his forties in good health and CMV-seronegative.

The V call is TRBV6-5, the J call TRBJ2-1; D gene unclear. Deletions cut 0 bases from V and 3 bases from J, with 6 bases between. Germline CDR1 and CDR2: MNHEY and SVGAGI. The CDR3 is 14 residues long. The CDR3 coding sequence is TGTGCCAGCAGTTACTCCGGCGGCTACAATGAGCAGTTCTTC. It codes for CASSYSGGYNEQFF.

V and J are TRBV5-1 and TRBJ2-5, with D possibly matching TRBD2 (7 bases). Germline V gene sequence: CDR1 SGHRS, CDR2 YFSETQ. The CDR3 has 16 amino acids. V gave up 3 bases and J gave up 2 bases, with 17 bases separating them. CDR3 sequence: CASSSGGGAGQETQYF. CDR3 DNA: TGCGCCAGCAGCTCGGGTGGGGGGGCAGGTCAAGAGACCCAGTACTTC. Filled out from reference TRBV5-1 and TRBJ2-5, the complete variable domain reads KAGVTQTPRYLIKTRGQQVTLSCSPISGHRSVSWYQQTPGQGLQFLFEYFSETQRNKGNFPGRFSGRQFSNSRSEMNVSTLELGDSALYLCASSSGGGAGQETQYFGPGTRLLVL.

V is TRBV9 and J is TRBJ2-7, with TRBD1 matching over 9 bases. Germline V CDR1 and CDR2: SGDLS, YYNGEE. There are 15 residues in the CDR3. The ends lost 4 bases at V and 7 bases at J; junction bases unmatched: 12. The chain's CDR3 is CASSPQGQGGTEQYF. DNA of the CDR3: TGTGCCAGCAGCCCTCAGGGACAGGGAGGAACTGAGCAGTACTTC.

This clone was seen a single time. In DNA form, the CDR3 reads TGTGCCTGGAGTGTAGGAATCAGGGGGTCCTACAATGAGCAGTTCTTC. Residues: CAWSVGIRGSYNEQFF. V usage is TRBV30 and J usage is TRBJ2-1; 7 nucleotides match TRBD1. CDR3 length: 16 residues. Germline CDR1 and CDR2: GTSNPN and SVGIG (reference sequence). The V and J ends lost 0 bases and 1 base, in that order; junction bases with no gene match: 6.

The rearrangement uses TRBV18 and TRBJ2-3; 8 positions match TRBD2. Germline CDR1 KGHSH, CDR2 LQKENI. V was pared by 3 bases and J by 3 bases, with 11 bases of the junction left unmatched. This CDR3 has 17 amino acids. As DNA, the CDR3 is TGTGCCAGCTCACCCGTCACGACGGGGGGGCCTACAGATACGCAGTATTTT. Translation gives CASSPVTTGGPTDTQYF.

V usage is TRBV10-3 and J usage is TRBJ2-3; D is unclear. V lost 4 bases and J 0 bases, leaving 14 bases between the germline ends. Germline CDR1 reads ENHRY; CDR2 reads SYGVKD. The CDR3 has 16 amino acids. The CDR3 DNA is TGTGCCATCAGTGGGGCGAGTGAAGGTAGCACAGATACGCAGTATTTT. Its translation: CAISGASEGSTDTQYF.

For the CDR3, the DNA is TGCGCCAGCAGTCATCCGTCAAAAGGGGACTCGCCCCGTTATAGCAATCAGCCCCAGCATTTT. It specifies CASSHPSKGDSPRYSNQPQHF. The rearrangement links TRBV23-1 to TRBJ1-5, with D perhaps TRBD1 (5 bases). TRBV23-1 is reported as an ORF; its role is uncertain. CDR3 length equals 21 residues. The V end was cut by 3 bases, the J end by 0 bases, with 27 bases between.

The chain is built from TRBV6-4 and TRBJ2-1, with TRBD1 matching 9 bases. Trimming cost V 6 bases and J 5 bases; bases outside gene matches: 8. The CDR3 runs 15 residues. CDR1 MRHNA and CDR2 SNTAGT come from the germline V gene. The chain's CDR3 is CASSLRWTGDNEQFF. The CDR3 nucleotides are TGTGCCAGCAGCCTCCGATGGACAGGGGACAATGAGCAGTTCTTC.

The chain couples TRBV19 to TRBJ2-1, with 8 bases that match TRBD2. V was pared by 5 bases and J by 7 bases, with 7 bases of the junction left unmatched. Germline lookup yields CDR1 LNHDA and CDR2 SQIVND (reference sequence). The CDR3 runs 14 residues. This CDR3 reads CASSGGGPRNEQFF. The CDR3 DNA follows: TGTGCCAGTAGTGGCGGGGGGCCTCGGAATGAGCAGTTCTTC. The variable domain in full, completed from reference TRBV19 and TRBJ2-1, reads DGGITQSPKYLFRKEGQNVTLSCEQNLNHDAMYWYRQDPGQGLRLIYYSQIVNDFQKGDIAEGYSVSREKKESFPLTVTSAQKNPTAFYLCASSGGGPRNEQFFGPGTRLTVL.

This clone was observed a few times. The CDR3 loop reads CASSFLLSSGEQYF. The CDR3 bases are TGTGCCAGCAGTTTTCTCCTTTCTAGCGGCGAGCAGTACTTC. The V call is TRBV6-5, the J call TRBJ2-7, with 7 bases fitting TRBD2. The CDR3 contains 14 residues. In germline, CDR1 is MNHEY, CDR2 SVGAGI. After removal of 4 bases from V and 6 bases from J, the junction contained 9 bases not matched to a gene.

This chain uses TRBV15 with TRBJ2-4; a weak D match, TRBD2 (7 bases). The CDR3 sequence is 17 residues long. Trimming removed 5 bases at V and 3 bases at J, with 20 bases between. Germline CDR1 reads LNHNV; CDR2 reads YYDKDF (reference sequence). CDR3 residues: CATSSRAGARVKNIQYF. The CDR3 bases are TGTGCCACCAGCTCAAGGGCGGGGGCTCGGGTCAAAAACATTCAGTACTTC.

The rearrangement uses TRBV6-5 and TRBJ2-5, with D maybe TRBD1 (6 bases). The CDR3 has 15 residues. V was trimmed by 5 bases and J by 2 bases, leaving 15 bases between them. Germline CDR1 and CDR2: MNHEY and SVGAGI. The CDR3 DNA sequence: TGTGCCAGCAGTGGCCCAGCAGGGGAGCAAGAGACCCAGTACTTC. This translates into CASSGPAGEQETQYF.

This chain connects TRBV19 to TRBJ2-1, with TRBD1 matching over 7 bases. J was trimmed by 0 bases and V by 2 bases; bases with no gene match: 1. From germline, CDR1 is LNHDA and CDR2 SQIVND (reference sequence). CDR3 length equals 15 residues. DNA of the CDR3: TGTGCCAGTAGTATACGGGACAGCTCCTACAATGAGCAGTTCTTC. This sequence encodes CASSIRDSSYNEQFF. Full variable domain (remainder filled in from reference TRBV19 and TRBJ2-1): DGGITQSPKYLFRKEGQNVTLSCEQNLNHDAMYWYRQDPGQGLRLIYYSQIVNDFQKGDIAEGYSVSREKKESFPLTVTSAQKNPTAFYLCASSIRDSSYNEQFFGPGTRLTVL.

The V gene is TRBV5-1, the J gene TRBJ2-1; TRBD2 matches 8 bases. J gave up 7 bases and V 2 bases, and 8 bases lay outside the gene matches. The CDR3 runs 15 residues. CDR1 SGHRS and CDR2 YFSETQ come from the germline V gene. CDR3 nucleotides: TGCGCCAGCAGCTTTGGGAGCGGGGGATTGAATGAGCAGTTCTTC. Encoded protein: CASSFGSGGLNEQFF.

In regard to this clone: One end of the junction does not line up with germline, which may come from a read error. CDR3 DNA: TGTTCCAGCAGCCGCACCGGGGAGCTGTTTTTT. It codes for CSSSRTGELFF. This rearrangement joins TRBV7-9 to TRBJ2-2; the D is unclear. CDR3 size: 11 residues. Germline V CDR1 and CDR2: SEHNR, FQNEAQ (reference sequence).

A remark on this clone: This CDR3 is also generated by other DNA sequences in the sample. The chain links TRBV6-6 to TRBJ2-1; tentatively, D is TRBD2 (5 bases). Germline V CDR1 and CDR2: MNHNY, SVGAGI (reference sequence). Between the trimmed V and J ends, which lost 0 bases and 5 bases, there was a span of 5 bases. The CDR3 is 13 residues long. CDR3 sequence: CASSYSRDNEQFF. The CDR3 region has the DNA TGTGCCAGCAGTTACTCGAGGGACAATGAGCAGTTCTTC.

A few counts support this clone. This chain links TRBV19 with TRBJ2-1; D gene ambiguous. Per germline, CDR1 LNHDA and CDR2 SQIVND (reference sequence). Trimming stripped 5 bases from V and 0 bases from J, with 11 bases between. The CDR3 has 15 residues. Here the CDR3 reads CASSVQWSSYNEQFF. In nucleotides, the CDR3 is TGTGCCAGTAGTGTCCAGTGGAGCTCCTACAATGAGCAGTTCTTC.

The gene calls are TRBV19 and TRBJ1-2; possibly TRBD1 for D (5 bases). Germline values: CDR1 LNHDA, CDR2 SQIVND (reference sequence). V lost 5 bases, J lost 8 bases, and 21 bases lay in between. The CDR3 loop spans 15 amino acids. The DNA of the CDR3 is TGTGCCAGTAGTTATATTTTCGGGTCTCGACAGGGCTACACCTTC. Amino acids: CASSYIFGSRQGYTF.

The V gene is TRBV4-1, the J gene TRBJ2-1; D possibly corresponds to TRBD2 (6 bases). Germline CDR1 is MGHRA and CDR2 is YSYEKL. Deletions cut 0 bases from V and 8 bases from J, with 14 bases between. This CDR3 has 15 residues. Written as DNA, the CDR3 is TGCGCCAGCAGCCAAGAATGGAGGGGTCGGGATGAGCAGTTCTTC. Protein sequence: CASSQEWRGRDEQFF.

The V and J genes are TRBV7-9 and TRBJ1-5; weak D call: TRBD1 (5 bases). V gave up 4 bases and J gave up 2 bases, with 15 bases separating them. This CDR3 comprises 16 residues. CDR1 is SEHNR, CDR2 FQNEAQ, per germline (reference sequence). The DNA of the CDR3 is TGTGCCAGCAGCTCCGGGGGGGTCGGTGGCAATCAGCCCCAGCATTTT. This translates into CASSSGGVGGNQPQHF.

The rearrangement joins TRBV4-1 to TRBJ1-6; no clear D gene. The germline CDR1 and CDR2 sequences are MGHRA and YSYEKL. The V end lost 0 bases, the J end lost 1 base, and 10 bases lay between the germline ends. CDR3 size: 17 residues. The CDR3 DNA reads TGCGCCAGCAGCCAAGACCGGAGGAGTTCCTATAATTCACCCCTCCACTTT. Translated: CASSQDRRSSYNSPLHF.

A word on this clone: Because the CDR3 is missing its conserved closing phenylalanine or tryptophan, this is likely a read error. The chain couples TRBV27 to TRBJ1-2; TRBD1 aligns across 7 bases. Germline V gene lookup returns CDR1 MNHEY and CDR2 SMNVEV (reference sequence). This CDR3 comprises 15 residues. Trimming removed 3 bases from V and 8 bases from J; junction bases left unmatched: 12. For the CDR3, the DNA is TGTGCCAGCAGTTTCAGGGAGACAGGGTATAGAGGCTACACCCTC. Translation: CASSFRETGYRGYTL.

The genes are TRBV29-1 and TRBJ1-1, with 8 bases identical to TRBD1. The V and J ends lost 0 bases and 7 bases, in that order; junction bases with no gene match: 7. CDR3 length equals 14 residues. Germline CDR1 is SQVTM and CDR2 is ANQGSEA. This chain's CDR3 is CSVEDYDRGREAFF. CDR3 DNA sequence: TGCAGCGTTGAAGACTACGACAGGGGCCGTGAAGCTTTCTTT.

The V call is TRBV2, the J call TRBJ2-7, with TRBD1 as a possible D gene (6 bases). The germline CDR1 and CDR2 sequences are SNHLY and FYNNEI. CDR3 size: 16 residues. V lost 6 bases and J lost 3, with 21 bases in between. For the CDR3, the DNA is TGTGCCAGCAGCTCCCTTTACTCAGGGGCTGGCTACGAGCAGTACTTC. Translation gives CASSSLYSGAGYEQYF.

The chain is built from TRBV2 and TRBJ2-5; 7 bases agree with TRBD1. The last part of the DNA fits TRBJ2-7 better; the J call may be wrong. The CDR3 has 15 amino acids. Per the germline V gene, CDR1 is SNHLY and CDR2 is FYNNEI. The DNA of the CDR3 is TGTGCCAGCAGTGAAGACAGGGACAGCTCCTACGAGCAGTACTTC. Translation: CASSEDRDSSYEQYF.